This T cell receptor (beta chain) appears in the sequencing data of a study of beta chain features in type 1 diabetes. The overall study: Healthy donors, compared against patients, showed similar age, gender and cell yields. Summed over all samples, the examined sorted cells came to some 99 million. General study findings and limits: Using cDNA template may skew counts toward highly expressing activated cells. Moderate yet significant TCRB CDR3 shortening was seen in Type 1 diabetes patients in all four CD4+ subsets.

As every portion of the isolated RNA was reverse transcribed, the sequencing read expressed TCRB transcripts. Sequencing was performed with immunoSEQ multiplex PCR; in TCRdb, only in-frame clones are kept and a portion is missing. Of about 150,000 clones listed, about 12% are singletons. In this sample, this clone turned up a few times. Its antigen is not identified. The CDR3 contains 13 residues. CDR1 and CDR2 (germline): ENHRY, SYGVKD. V was pared by 0 bases and J by 10 bases, with 11 bases between. Purity of each sorted population was above 98%. The clonotype originates from a man between 18 and 29 years old with type 1 diabetes. This chain joins TRBV10-3 and TRBJ2-3; D gene unclear. Sequences were obtained from central memory CD4+ T cells from blood. CDR3 DNA sequence: TGTGCCATCAGTGAGTCGTTAGAGTCGGCGCAGTATTTT. It yields the protein CAISESLESAQYF.